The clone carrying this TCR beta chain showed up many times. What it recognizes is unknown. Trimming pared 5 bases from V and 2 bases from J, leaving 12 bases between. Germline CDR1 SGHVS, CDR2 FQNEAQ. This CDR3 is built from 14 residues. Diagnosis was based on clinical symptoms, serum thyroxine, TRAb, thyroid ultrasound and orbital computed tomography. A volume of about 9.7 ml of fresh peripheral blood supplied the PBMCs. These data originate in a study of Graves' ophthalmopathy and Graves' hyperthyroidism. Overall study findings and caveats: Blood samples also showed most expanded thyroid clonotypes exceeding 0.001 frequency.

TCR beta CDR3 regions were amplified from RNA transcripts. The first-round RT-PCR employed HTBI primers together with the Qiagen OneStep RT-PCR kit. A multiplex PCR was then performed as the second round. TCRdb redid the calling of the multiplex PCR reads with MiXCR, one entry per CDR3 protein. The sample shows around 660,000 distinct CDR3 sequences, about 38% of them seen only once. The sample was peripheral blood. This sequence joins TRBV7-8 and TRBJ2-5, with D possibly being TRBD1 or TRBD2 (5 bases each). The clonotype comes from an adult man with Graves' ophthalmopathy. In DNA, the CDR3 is TGTGCCAGCAGCAAGGGACGCCTACAAGAGACCCAGTACTTC. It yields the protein CASSKGRLQETQYF.